One and the same sample provided the 27 T cell receptor beta chains below, sequenced in a study of beta chain features in type 1 diabetes. Reverse transcribing all isolated RNA meant expressed TCRB transcripts were sequenced. Produced via immunoSEQ multiplex PCR; TCRdb's table is partial and in-frame only. This sample carries about 250,000 clones, around an eighth of them seen once, and the ten largest clones take more than 0.02%. The sample was naive CD4+ T cells from blood. The source is a woman aged 40 to 55 in good health.

In its sample, this clone was seen a few times. The chain uses TRBV6-6 and TRBJ1-3, with D possibly TRBD1 on 6 matching bases. This CDR3 has 15 residues. V was trimmed by 0 bases and J by 1 base, leaving 7 bases between them. CDR1 MNHNY and CDR2 SVGAGI come from the germline V gene (reference sequence). The CDR3 sequence: CASSYSTGSGNTIYF. The DNA for the CDR3 is TGTGCCAGCAGTTACTCGACAGGATCTGGAAACACCATATATTTT.

This clone came up a few times. V is TRBV5-1 and J is TRBJ1-6; 11 bases map to TRBD1. Germline V lookup: CDR1 SGHRS, CDR2 YFSETQ. The trim removed 4 bases at V and 8 bases at J, leaving 8 bases unmatched. The CDR3 totals 16 residues. The CDR3 nucleotides are TGCGCCAGCAGCATACTTGGACAGGGGGCTGATTCACCCCTCCACTTT. Translated, it gives CASSILGQGADSPLHF.

The V call is TRBV5-4, the J call TRBJ2-2; 13 bases are shared with TRBD2. Per the germline V gene, CDR1 is SGHNT and CDR2 is YYREEE (reference sequence). This CDR3 spans 17 amino acids. The J segment lost 6 bases and the V segment lost 3 bases, leaving 8 bases of the junction unmatched. The DNA of the CDR3 is TGTGCCAGCAGCTCAGAACTAGCGGGGGGGCATGCCGGGGAGCTGTTTTTT. Amino acid sequence: CASSSELAGGHAGELFF. Full variable domain (remainder filled in from reference TRBV5-4 and TRBJ2-2): ETGVTQSPTHLIKTRGQQVTLRCSSQSGHNTVSWYQQALGQGPQFIFQYYREEENGRGNFPPRFSGLQFPNYSSELNVNALELDDSALYLCASSSELAGGHAGELFFGEGSRLTVL.

This clone was seen only a few times. CDR3 bases: TGTGCCAGCAGCTTAAAAGCGGGGGGGCGAGGTACAGATACGCAGTATTTT. Residues: CASSLKAGGRGTDTQYF. The chain joins TRBV7-9 to TRBJ2-3, with 10 nucleotides matching TRBD2. The V gene's germline CDR1 is SEHNR and CDR2 FQNEAQ (reference sequence). Germline trimming cut 2 bases from V and 3 bases from J; bases unmatched to any gene: 8. There are 17 residues in the CDR3.

The J gene is TRBJ2-4, the V gene TRBV7-2; D is undetermined. The CDR3 length is 13 residues. In germline, CDR1 is SGHTA, CDR2 FQGNSA. V was cut by 6 bases and J by 10 bases, with 16 bases left in between. The CDR3 bases are TGTGCCAGCAGTTCTATCGCAACGAGAATTCAGTACTTC. It codes for CASSSIATRIQYF.

The chain uses TRBV15 and TRBJ2-3; 15 nucleotides agree with TRBD2. Looked up from germline, CDR1 is LNHNV and CDR2 is YYDKDF (reference sequence). V lost 5 bases and J lost 2; bases outside the gene matches: 17. The CDR3 has 21 amino acids. This CDR3 is CATSRLPPGLAGGRVTDTQYF. In DNA, the CDR3 is TGTGCCACCAGCCGCCTTCCACCTGGACTAGCGGGGGGGCGGGTCACAGATACGCAGTATTTT.

The rearrangement links TRBV9 to TRBJ2-1; 12 nucleotides align to TRBD2. The germline CDR1 and CDR2 sequences are SGDLS and YYNGEE. The CDR3 extends over 16 amino acids. With V trimmed by 0 bases and J by 6 bases, 4 bases remained unmatched. This CDR3 is CASSVGRLAGANEQFF. The CDR3 coding sequence is TGTGCCAGCAGCGTAGGTCGACTAGCGGGGGCCAATGAGCAGTTCTTC.

This sequence joins TRBV9 and TRBJ1-3; D possibly corresponds to TRBD1 (5 bases). The CDR3 runs 15 residues. The germline V gene has CDR1 SGDLS and CDR2 YYNGEE. The ends were cut back, 3 bases at V and 2 bases at J, with 12 bases in the middle. Written as DNA, the CDR3 is TGTGCCAGCAGCGACGGCAGGGATCCTGGAAACACCATATATTTT. Its protein product is CASSDGRDPGNTIYF. The complete variable domain, with remaining parts taken from reference TRBV9 and TRBJ1-3, reads DSGVTQTPKHLITATGQRVTLRCSPRSGDLSVYWYQQSLDQGLQFLIQYYNGEERAKGNILERFSAQQFPDLHSELNLSSLELGDSALYFCASSDGRDPGNTIYFGEGSWLTVV.

The V and J genes are TRBV5-5 and TRBJ2-3; 8 positions agree with TRBD2. Germline V lookup: CDR1 SGHKS, CDR2 YYEKEE (reference sequence). This CDR3 has 14 amino acids. With V trimmed by 4 bases and J by 1 base, 2 bases remained unmatched. The CDR3: CASSPTSGTDTQYF. The CDR3 nucleotides read TGTGCCAGCAGCCCGACTAGCGGCACAGATACGCAGTATTTT.

This chain links TRBV5-1 with TRBJ1-2; D possibly corresponds to TRBD1 (6 bases). CDR1 and CDR2 from the germline V gene are SGHRS and YFSETQ. This CDR3 comprises 13 residues. The V and J ends lost 4 bases and 5 bases respectively, with 12 bases between them. This CDR3 is CASSPDRSYGYTF. CDR3 nucleotide sequence: TGCGCCAGCAGCCCAGACAGGTCATATGGCTACACCTTC.

This chain connects TRBV19 to TRBJ2-7; 8 bases fit TRBD2. The CDR3 runs 13 residues. The ends lost 7 bases at V and 8 bases at J; junction bases unmatched: 10. Germline CDR1 reads LNHDA; CDR2 reads SQIVND (reference sequence). The CDR3 bases are TGTGCCAGTATGGAGAGCGGGGGTTCGAAGCAGTACTTC. The encoded protein is CASMESGGSKQYF.

The chain combines TRBV12-5 with TRBJ2-1; D call uncertain. Germline V gene data show CDR1 as LGHNT and CDR2 as FRNRAP. The CDR3 runs to 13 residues. The V end lost 0 bases, the J end lost 8 bases, and 8 bases lay between the germline ends. The CDR3 sequence: CASGLVEIHEQFF. CDR3 nucleotide sequence: TGTGCTAGTGGTTTGGTAGAGATCCATGAGCAGTTCTTC.

The chain combines TRBV5-6 with TRBJ2-5; the match to TRBD1 covers 7 bases. V was clipped by 4 bases and J by 2 bases; unmatched bases: 5. The CDR3 sequence is 14 residues long. Germline V gives CDR1 SGHDT, CDR2 YYEEEE. CDR3 sequence reads: CASSRGTAQETQYF. CDR3 in DNA: TGTGCCAGCAGCCGAGGGACAGCGCAAGAGACCCAGTACTTC.

The chain links TRBV5-1 to TRBJ2-7; TRBD2 matches at 7 bases. Looked up from germline, CDR1 is SGHRS and CDR2 is YFSETQ. V trimming: 4 bases; J trimming: 0 bases; junction bases outside the gene matches: 16. CDR3 length: 18 residues. This chain's CDR3 is CASSVGLGSGSSSYEQYF. The DNA of the CDR3 is TGCGCCAGCAGCGTGGGGCTAGGTAGCGGGTCGAGCTCCTACGAGCAGTACTTC.

The chain has TRBV7-8 and TRBJ2-2; 7 bases are shared with TRBD2. Germline V gene lookup returns CDR1 SGHVS and CDR2 FQNEAQ. The CDR3 contains 16 residues. With 3 bases clipped from V and 1 base from J, the junction kept 5 bases outside the gene matches. CDR3 sequence (DNA): TGTGCCAGCAGCTTGCATCGCGGGGGGAACACCGGGGAGCTGTTTTTT. It is translated as CASSLHRGGNTGELFF. Filled out from reference TRBV7-8 and TRBJ2-2, the complete variable domain reads GAGVSQSPRYKVAKRGQDVALRCDPISGHVSLFWYQQALGQGPEFLTYFQNEAQLDKSGLPSDRFFAERPEGSVSTLKIQRTQQEDSAVYLCASSLHRGGNTGELFFGEGSRLTVL.

This clone was counted only a few times. The CDR3 reads CASSLAAGGPYEQFF. In DNA, the CDR3 is TGCGCCAGCAGCTTGGCAGCGGGGGGGCCCTATGAGCAGTTCTTC. The chain is built from TRBV5-1 and TRBJ2-1; TRBD2 agrees at 10 bases. After removal of 0 bases from V and 8 bases from J, the junction contained 5 bases not matched to a gene. This CDR3 has 15 amino acids. Germline CDR1 reads SGHRS; CDR2 reads YFSETQ.

The chain joins TRBV7-9 to TRBJ2-1, with 10 bases matching TRBD2. Germline-derived CDR1 and CDR2 are SEHNR and FQNEAQ (reference sequence). Trimming removed 6 bases from V and 4 bases from J; junction bases left unmatched: 6. The CDR3 runs to 15 residues. In DNA, the CDR3 is TGTGCCAGCAGACCTCTAGCGGGGGAGTACAATGAGCAGTTCTTC. This sequence encodes CASRPLAGEYNEQFF.

In this sample, this clone turned up a few times. The rearrangement links TRBV11-2 to TRBJ2-7; 12 bases line up with TRBD2. Germline V gene data show CDR1 as SGHAT and CDR2 as FQNNGV. This CDR3 contains 15 residues. The trim removed 5 bases at V and 3 bases at J, leaving 5 bases unmatched. This CDR3 reads CASSRSTSGGYEQYF. Written as DNA, the CDR3 is TGTGCCAGCAGCCGGTCGACTAGCGGGGGCTACGAGCAGTACTTC.

The chain employs TRBV6-1 and TRBJ2-2, with a tentative D call TRBD1 (6 bases). CDR1 is MNHNS and CDR2 is SASEGT in the germline V gene. CDR3 length: 15 amino acids. The V end lost 2 bases, the J end lost 10 bases, and 17 bases lay between the germline ends. The DNA for the CDR3 is TGTGCCAGCAGTGAATTGGGGAGACAGGTCGTGGAGCTGTTTTTT. Translated: CASSELGRQVVELFF.

This clone turned up a few times. The rearrangement uses TRBV6-5 and TRBJ1-2, with D perhaps matching TRBD1 (6 bases). Germline V gene lookup returns CDR1 MNHEY and CDR2 SVGAGI. V lost 0 bases to trimming and J lost 7 bases, with 18 bases between them. The CDR3 length is 16 residues. In DNA form, the CDR3 reads TGTGCCAGCAGTTACTCGATACAGGGAAGGATGGGTGGCTACACCTTC. Its protein is CASSYSIQGRMGGYTF.

CDR3 sequence: CASSGQGHEQYF. The CDR3 DNA is TGTGCCAGCTCAGGACAGGGCCACGAGCAGTACTTC. V gene TRBV18 combines with J gene TRBJ2-7; TRBD1 matches at 8 bases. The CDR3 contains 12 residues. The germline V gene encodes CDR1 KGHSH and CDR2 LQKENI. V dropped 5 bases and J dropped 5; count of bases not matched to a gene: 2.

The chain employs TRBV7-2 and TRBJ2-1; D might be TRBD2 (5 bases). Trimming removed 1 base at V and 0 bases at J, with 7 bases between. CDR1 SGHTA and CDR2 FQGNSA come from the germline V gene. There are 15 residues in the CDR3. The CDR3 spells CASSLDGNSYNEQFF. The DNA for the CDR3 is TGTGCCAGCAGCTTAGACGGGAACTCCTACAATGAGCAGTTCTTC.

The CDR3 nucleotides are TGTGCCAGTAGGGCCCGACAGGGAACGAACTATGGCTACACCTTC. Translating it yields CASRARQGTNYGYTF. The gene calls are TRBV19 and TRBJ1-2, with 7 bases that match TRBD1. The CDR3 is 15 residues long. The germline V gene encodes CDR1 LNHDA and CDR2 SQIVND (reference sequence). The J segment lost 2 bases and the V segment lost 6 bases, leaving 9 bases of the junction unmatched.

This clone has a handful of counts. V is TRBV27 and J is TRBJ2-3; D might be TRBD1 (5 bases). CDR1 is MNHEY and CDR2 is SMNVEV in the germline V gene (reference sequence). The CDR3 extends over 15 amino acids. V dropped 6 bases and J dropped 4 bases, with 17 bases sitting between them. CDR3 nucleotide sequence: TGTGCCAGCAGGTCGATACCCTGGGGCGCAGATACGCAGTATTTT. Its protein is CASRSIPWGADTQYF.

This clone was seen more than once but under ten times. The rearrangement uses TRBV6-6 and TRBJ2-5; D not resolved. Per germline, CDR1 MNHNY and CDR2 SVGAGI (reference sequence). With 8 bases removed from V and 5 bases from J, the gap between germline ends came to 9 bases. The CDR3 extends over 11 amino acids. CDR3 in DNA: TGTGCCAGCCGTGGCCGTGAGACCCAGTACTTC. Amino acids: CASRGRETQYF.

Only a few counts were recorded for this clone. The chain carries TRBV5-4 and TRBJ2-3, with 8 bases aligning to TRBD2. Germline CDR1 SGHNT, CDR2 YYREEE (reference sequence). V shed 0 bases and J 0 bases; nucleotides not matched to a gene: 0. CDR3 length: 15 amino acids. CDR3: CASSLVAGSTDTQYF. The CDR3 DNA is TGTGCCAGCAGCTTGGTAGCGGGGAGCACAGATACGCAGTATTTT.

This chain joins TRBV7-6 and TRBJ1-6; 7 nucleotides align to TRBD1. This CDR3 has 17 amino acids. V lost 2 bases to trimming and J lost 8 bases; unmatched junction nucleotides: 12. The germline V gene has CDR1 SGHVS and CDR2 FNYEAQ. For the CDR3, the DNA is TGTGCCAGCAGCTTATCGACAGGGACACGGAGACATTCACCCCTCCACTTT. Translated, it gives CASSLSTGTRRHSPLHF.